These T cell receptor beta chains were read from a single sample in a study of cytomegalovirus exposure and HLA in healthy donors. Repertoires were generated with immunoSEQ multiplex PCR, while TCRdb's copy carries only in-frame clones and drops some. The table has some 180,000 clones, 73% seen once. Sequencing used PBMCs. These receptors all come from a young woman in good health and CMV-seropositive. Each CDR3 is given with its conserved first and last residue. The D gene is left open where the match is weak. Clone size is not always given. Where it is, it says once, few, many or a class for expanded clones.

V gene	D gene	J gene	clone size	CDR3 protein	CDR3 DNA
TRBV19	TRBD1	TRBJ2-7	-	CASSENRGYEQYF	TGTGCCAGTAGCGAGAACAGGGGCTACGAGCAGTACTTC
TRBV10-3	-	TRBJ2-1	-	CAISESMAGSYNEQFF	TGTGCCATCAGTGAGTCTATGGCGGGGAGCTACAATGAGCAGTTCTTC
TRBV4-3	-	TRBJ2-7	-	CASSQEVGGGLYEQYF	TGCGCCAGCAGCCAAGAGGTGGGGGGGGGCCTCTACGAGCAGTACTTC
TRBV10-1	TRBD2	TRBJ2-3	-	CASSEGGGDTQYF	TGCGCCAGCAGTGAGGGGGGGGGAGATACGCAGTATTTT
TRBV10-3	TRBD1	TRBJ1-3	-	CAITRDRGLRNTIYF	TGTGCCATCACCCGGGACAGGGGTCTCCGAAACACCATATATTTT
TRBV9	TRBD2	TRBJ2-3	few	CASSVLAGATDTQYF	TGTGCCAGCAGCGTACTAGCGGGGGCCACAGATACGCAGTATTTT
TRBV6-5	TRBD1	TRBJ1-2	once	CASSYSTGRDGYTF	TGTGCCAGCAGTTACTCGACAGGGAGAGATGGCTACACCTTC
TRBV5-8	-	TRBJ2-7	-	CASSYWAGNEQYF	TGTGCCAGCAGCTATTGGGCGGGTAACGAGCAGTACTTC
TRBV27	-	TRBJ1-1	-	CATSEIVGRPEAFF	TGTGCCACTTCCGAAATTGTGGGGAGGCCTGAAGCTTTCTTT
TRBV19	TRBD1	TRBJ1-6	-	CASRQGTGDNSPLHF	TGTGCCAGTAGGCAAGGGACAGGGGATAATTCACCCCTCCACTTT
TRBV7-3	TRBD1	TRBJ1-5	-	CASSAPRTGDGNQPQHF	TGTGCCAGCAGCGCACCAAGGACAGGGGACGGCAATCAGCCCCAGCATTTT
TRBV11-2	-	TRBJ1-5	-	CASSSQGHSNQPQHF	TGTGCCAGCAGCTCCCAGGGGCATAGCAATCAGCCCCAGCATTTT
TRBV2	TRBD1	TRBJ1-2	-	CASSFRTGSERGYTF	TGTGCCAGCAGTTTCCGGACAGGGTCAGAACGGGGCTACACCTTC
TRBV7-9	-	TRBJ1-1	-	CASSLVTEAFF	TGTGCCAGCAGCTTAGTAACTGAAGCTTTCTTT
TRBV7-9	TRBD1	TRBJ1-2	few	CASSPRQGRDYGYTF	TGTGCCAGCAGCCCCCGACAGGGACGTGACTATGGCTACACCTTC
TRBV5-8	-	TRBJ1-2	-	CASRQTWAGYTF	TGTGCCAGCAGGCAAACATGGGCGGGCTACACCTTC
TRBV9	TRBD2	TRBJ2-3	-	CASSESGTSGTDTQYF	TGTGCCAGCAGCGAATCCGGGACTAGCGGCACAGATACGCAGTATTTT
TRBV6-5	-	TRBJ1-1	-	CASRQQGRSFF	TGTGCCAGCAGACAACAGGGAAGGTCTTTCTTT
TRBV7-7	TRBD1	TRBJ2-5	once	CASSTRQGETQYF	TGTGCTAGCAGCACACGACAGGGCGAGACCCAGTACTTC
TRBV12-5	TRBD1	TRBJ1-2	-	CASGLFNRGGYTF	TGTGCTAGTGGTTTGTTCAACAGGGGAGGCTACACCTTC
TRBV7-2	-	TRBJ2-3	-	CASGGFRDTDTQYF	TGTGCCAGCGGGGGCTTCAGGGACACAGATACGCAGTATTTT
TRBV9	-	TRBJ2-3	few	CASSAGWGVITDTQYF	TGTGCCAGCAGCGCCGGGTGGGGGGTGATCACAGATACGCAGTATTTT
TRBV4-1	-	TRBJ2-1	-	CASSQNRVSSYNEQFF	TGCGCCAGCAGCCAAAACAGGGTAAGCTCCTACAATGAGCAGTTCTTC
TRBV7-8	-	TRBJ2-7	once	CASSFSSGGAYEQYF	TGTGCCAGCAGCTTTAGTAGTGGAGGGGCCTACGAGCAGTACTTC
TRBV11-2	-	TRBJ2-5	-	CASSLDVSAGRGTQYF	TGTGCCAGCAGCTTAGATGTTTCGGCGGGGCGGGGGACCCAGTACTTC
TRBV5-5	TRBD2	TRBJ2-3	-	CASSTGLAGSTDTQYF	TGTGCCAGCAGCACGGGACTAGCGGGGTCCACAGATACGCAGTATTTT
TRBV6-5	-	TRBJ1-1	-	CASSTRFEAFF	TGTGCCAGCAGTACGAGGTTTGAAGCTTTCTTT
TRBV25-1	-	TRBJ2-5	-	CASSDSGTQYF	TGTGCCAGCAGTGACTCAGGGACCCAGTACTTC
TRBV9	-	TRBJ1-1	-	CVSSPNLGSAEAFF	TGTGTCAGCAGCCCAAACCTAGGGAGCGCTGAAGCTTTCTTT
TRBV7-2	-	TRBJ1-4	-	CASSSLLVAKLFF	TGTGCCAGCAGCTCATTACTAGTAGCAAAACTGTTTTTT
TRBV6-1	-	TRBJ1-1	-	CATGRGNTEAFF	TGTGCCACCGGACGGGGGAACACTGAAGCTTTCTTT
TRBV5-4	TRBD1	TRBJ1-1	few	CASSFTNRGGTEAFF	TGTGCCAGCAGCTTTACGAACAGGGGGGGCACTGAAGCTTTCTTT